Given below is one TCR beta chain in context. Its antigen is currently unknown. Only in-frame clones appear in the TCRdb table, and some are missing; sequencing was by immunoSEQ multiplex PCR. Altogether 80,000 to 90,000 clones are present, around nine tenths being singletons, with the ten largest covering 2.2%. The length of the CDR3 is 15 residues. Trimming cost V 1 base and J 2 bases, with 9 bases left between them. The germline gives CDR1 KGHSH, CDR2 LQKENI. These data come from a study of T cell responses to AZD1222 COVID-19 vaccine. Notes on the study in general: Across spike, vaccine-associated CD4 TCRs were found, dominant at 160-218 and 743-854. Unmutated regions of variants are reportedly targeted by nearly half of spike-specific TCRs.

The sequencing here drew on peripheral blood, taken on day 0 of AZD1222 vaccination. The clonotype was recovered from an adult in good health. The genes are TRBV18 and TRBJ2-1; D not resolved. CDR3 nucleotides: TGTGCCAGCTCACCACTACCCAAGACCTACAATGAGCAGTTCTTC. This translates into CASSPLPKTYNEQFF.